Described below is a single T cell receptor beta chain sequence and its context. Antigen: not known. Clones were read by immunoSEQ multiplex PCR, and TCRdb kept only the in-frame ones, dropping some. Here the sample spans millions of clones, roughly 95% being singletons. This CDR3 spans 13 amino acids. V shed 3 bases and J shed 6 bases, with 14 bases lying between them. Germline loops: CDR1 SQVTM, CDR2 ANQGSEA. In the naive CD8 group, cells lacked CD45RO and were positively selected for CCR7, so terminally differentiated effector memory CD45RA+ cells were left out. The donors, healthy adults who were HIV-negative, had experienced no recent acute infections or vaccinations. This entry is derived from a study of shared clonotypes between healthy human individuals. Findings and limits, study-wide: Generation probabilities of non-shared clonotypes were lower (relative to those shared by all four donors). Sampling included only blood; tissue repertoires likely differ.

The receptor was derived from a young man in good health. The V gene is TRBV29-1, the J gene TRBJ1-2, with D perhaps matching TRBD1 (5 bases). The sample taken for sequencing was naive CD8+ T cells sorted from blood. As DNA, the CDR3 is TGCAGCGTTGATAGTGGGGGTTTCGATGGCTACACCTTC. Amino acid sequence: CSVDSGGFDGYTF.